This T cell receptor beta chain was obtained from a study of T cell changes during pregnancy in multiple sclerosis. Per the germline V gene, CDR1 is SGDLS and CDR2 is YYNGEE. This CDR3 is built from 15 residues. V was clipped by 3 bases and J by 3 bases; unmatched bases: 2. TCRdb's copy holds only in-frame clones and misses some; the assay was immunoSEQ multiplex PCR. This table has 49,000 or so clones, 94% appearing once. Sequenced here: CD8+ T cells from peripheral blood mononuclear cells, sampled before pregnancy. The chain joins TRBV9 to TRBJ2-5, with 13 bases fitting TRBD2. The sequence was collected from a female donor with multiple sclerosis, enrolled in a pregnancy study. Written as DNA, the CDR3 is TGTGCCAGCAGCGAGGGGACTAGCGGGAAAGAGACCCAGTACTTC. Amino acids: CASSEGTSGKETQYF.